Presented here are 28 T cell receptor beta chains from one specimen sequenced in a study of blood T cell repertoires in COVID-19. TCRdb's copy holds only in-frame clones and misses some; the assay was immunoSEQ multiplex PCR. There are approximately 120,000 clones in the sample; approximately 90% occur only once, and over 1.5% lies in the top ten. Specimen: peripheral blood. The receptors shown here come from a human donor in a cohort sampled during active COVID-19.

The CDR3 DNA sequence: TGTGCCAGCAGCCCCTGGCAGGGGAGCAACTATGGCTACACCTTC. Its translation: CASSPWQGSNYGYTF. The gene calls are TRBV5-5 and TRBJ1-2; weak D call: TRBD1 (6 bases). This CDR3 comprises 15 residues. Germline-derived CDR1 and CDR2 are SGHKS and YYEKEE (reference sequence). With 4 bases removed from V and 2 bases from J, the gap between germline ends came to 15 bases.

The V gene is TRBV25-1, the J gene TRBJ1-5, with 7 positions matching TRBD1. CDR1 and CDR2 (germline): MGHDK, SYGVNS. V dropped 8 bases and J dropped 3; count of bases not matched to a gene: 4. CDR3 length: 13 residues. CDR3 amino acids: CASGGTVNQPQHF. The CDR3 nucleotides read TGTGCCAGCGGCGGGACAGTCAATCAGCCCCAGCATTTT.

A single count supports this clone. The chain is built from TRBV4-1 and TRBJ2-1, with 10 bases identical to TRBD2. CDR3 length equals 15 residues. Germline V CDR1 and CDR2: MGHRA, YSYEKL. The V segment lost 2 bases and the J segment 4 bases; nucleotides outside the gene matches: 2. The CDR3 sequence: CASSQSGGDYNEQFF. Written as DNA, the CDR3 is TGCGCCAGCAGCCAAAGCGGGGGGGATTACAATGAGCAGTTCTTC.

V and J are TRBV19 and TRBJ1-1, with no clear D. CDR3 length: 13 residues. CDR1 LNHDA and CDR2 SQIVND come from the germline V gene (reference sequence). The ends were cut back, 5 bases at V and 1 base at J, with 8 bases in the middle. The CDR3 bases are TGTGCCAGTAGTGGGTCGGGGAACACTGAAGCTTTCTTT. Translating gives CASSGSGNTEAFF.

This chain uses TRBV19 with TRBJ1-5; 7 bases fit TRBD1. CDR3 length: 15 residues. Germline V CDR1 and CDR2: LNHDA, SQIVND (reference sequence). V dropped 6 bases and J dropped 4; count of bases not matched to a gene: 9. The CDR3 reads CASSYSGTVNQPQHF. CDR3 bases: TGTGCCAGTAGCTACTCCGGGACAGTGAATCAGCCCCAGCATTTT.

V usage is TRBV19 and J usage is TRBJ1-5; D might be TRBD1 (5 bases). V was trimmed by 4 bases and J by 6 bases, leaving 10 bases between them. This CDR3 is built from 13 residues. CDR1 LNHDA and CDR2 SQIVND come from the germline V gene (reference sequence). DNA of the CDR3: TGTGCCAGTAGTAAAGGGGCAAGTCAGCCCCAGCATTTT. Its translation: CASSKGASQPQHF.

The chain uses TRBV7-9 and TRBJ1-5; TRBD1 aligns across 7 bases. This CDR3 spans 15 amino acids. CDR1 SEHNR and CDR2 FQNEAQ come from the germline V gene (reference sequence). The ends lost 4 bases at V and 4 bases at J; junction bases unmatched: 7. CDR3 nucleotide sequence: TGTGCCAGCAGCTCCGTGGGACAGAAGAATCAGCCCCAGCATTTT. This gives the protein CASSSVGQKNQPQHF.

V is TRBV27 and J is TRBJ2-1; TRBD2 matches 11 bases. Per the germline V gene, CDR1 is MNHEY and CDR2 is SMNVEV (reference sequence). The CDR3 consists of 16 residues. J lost 7 bases, V lost 6 bases, and 11 bases had no gene match. The CDR3 protein is CASSNRLAGSRNEQFF. In DNA, the CDR3 is TGTGCCAGCAGCAACCGACTAGCGGGGTCCAGGAATGAGCAGTTCTTC.

This clone was counted once. V and J are TRBV4-1 and TRBJ2-5, with 8 positions matching TRBD1. CDR3 length: 13 residues. Germline CDR1 MGHRA, CDR2 YSYEKL. V was pared by 3 bases and J by 3 bases, with 0 bases of the junction left unmatched. CDR3 nucleotides: TGCGCCAGCAGCCAGACAGGGGAAGAGACCCAGTACTTC. Translated: CASSQTGEETQYF.

The chain couples TRBV7-2 to TRBJ1-5; TRBD1 aligns across 8 bases. Trimming at V came to 3 bases and at J to 6 bases, leaving 7 bases not matched to a gene. CDR3 length: 15 amino acids. In germline, CDR1 is SGHTA, CDR2 FQGNSA. As DNA, the CDR3 is TGTGCCAGCAGCTTTGAAGGACAGGGAGGTCAGCCCCAGCATTTT. Its protein is CASSFEGQGGQPQHF.

The chain carries TRBV21-1 and TRBJ1-3. TRBV21-1 is a pseudogene segment. The CDR3 spans 18 residues. This CDR3 reads CASSARLSPINSGNTIYF. The CDR3 bases are TGTGCCAGCAGCGCCCGACTAAGCCCGATTAACTCTGGAAACACCATATATTTT.

V gene TRBV9 combines with J gene TRBJ2-3, with a weak D call TRBD2 (6 bases). Per germline, CDR1 SGDLS and CDR2 YYNGEE. This CDR3 comprises 15 residues. V lost 0 bases and J lost 5, with 13 bases in between. The CDR3, as DNA: TGTGCCAGCAGCGTAGCCGGAGGGAGAGGAGATACGCAGTATTTT. Protein: CASSVAGGRGDTQYF. The entire variable domain, with the rest obtained from reference TRBV9 and TRBJ2-3, is as follows: DSGVTQTPKHLITATGQRVTLRCSPRSGDLSVYWYQQSLDQGLQFLIQYYNGEERAKGNILERFSAQQFPDLHSELNLSSLELGDSALYFCASSVAGGRGDTQYFGPGTRLTVL.

This clone has only one observation. This chain uses TRBV5-4 with TRBJ2-3, with a possible D match to TRBD2 (5 bases). The CDR3 runs to 15 residues. Trimming took off 2 bases at V and 0 bases at J, with 10 bases between the two ends. Germline values: CDR1 SGHNT, CDR2 YYREEE (reference sequence). The chain's CDR3 is CASSFSGFSTDTQYF. CDR3 bases: TGTGCCAGCAGCTTTTCGGGATTCAGCACAGATACGCAGTATTTT.

The chain links TRBV27 to TRBJ2-1; 7 positions match TRBD2. V shed 5 bases and J 1 base; nucleotides not matched to a gene: 5. The length of the CDR3 is 15 residues. Germline assignment: CDR1 MNHEY and CDR2 SMNVEV (reference sequence). CDR3 DNA sequence: TGTGCCAGCAGTCAATCTAGCGGATCCTACAATGAGCAGTTCTTC. Amino acid sequence: CASSQSSGSYNEQFF.

CDR3 coding DNA: TGTGCCTGGAGTCCCTCCTATGAGCAGTTCTTC. Residues: CAWSPSYEQFF. This sequence joins TRBV30 and TRBJ2-1, with D hard to call. CDR3 length: 11 amino acids. Germline V CDR1 and CDR2: GTSNPN, SVGIG (reference sequence). Trimming cost V 2 bases and J 8 bases, with 7 bases left between them.

In its sample, this clone was seen once. The chain has TRBV25-1 and TRBJ2-4; 12 bases map to TRBD2. With 5 bases clipped from V and 0 bases from J, the junction kept 5 bases outside the gene matches. This CDR3 comprises 17 residues. Germline V gene data show CDR1 as MGHDK and CDR2 as SYGVNS. DNA for the CDR3: TGTGCCAGCAGTCTGGAGGGACTAGCGGGAGCCAAAAACATTCAGTACTTC. Translation: CASSLEGLAGAKNIQYF.

The gene calls are TRBV6-4 and TRBJ1-1; D gene unclear. The length of the CDR3 is 14 residues. Germline V lookup: CDR1 MRHNA, CDR2 SNTAGT. Trimming removed 4 bases from V and 4 bases from J, with 13 bases in between. The CDR3 is CASSGRGMSTEAFF. The CDR3 nucleotides read TGTGCCAGCAGTGGCCGGGGTATGAGCACTGAAGCTTTCTTT.

This clone was recorded a few times. The V gene is TRBV3-1 (or the pseudogene TRBV3-2), the J gene TRBJ2-1, with 11 bases aligning to TRBD2. V lost 2 bases and J lost 10; bases outside the gene matches: 10. Germline lookup yields CDR1 LGHDT and CDR2 YNNKEL (reference sequence). CDR3 size: 16 residues. As DNA, the CDR3 is TGTGCCAGCAGCCAACCCGCTAGCGGGGGGCTGGGGGAGCAGTTCTTC. Residues: CASSQPASGGLGEQFF.

The table lists this clone with a count of one. The rearrangement uses TRBV29-1 and TRBJ1-1; D gene uncertain. Germline CDR1 reads SQVTM; CDR2 reads ANQGSEA. This CDR3 comprises 12 residues. Between the trimmed V and J ends, which lost 4 bases and 4 bases, there was a span of 10 bases. CDR3 DNA sequence: TGCAGCGTTGCGATGGCTTCCACTGAAGCTTTCTTT. It translates to CSVAMASTEAFF.

V gene TRBV19 combines with J gene TRBJ2-3; D is ambiguous. The length of the CDR3 is 13 residues. Trimming removed 10 bases at V and 1 base at J, with 12 bases between. Germline assignment: CDR1 LNHDA and CDR2 SQIVND (reference sequence). The CDR3 DNA sequence: TGTGCCACACGCCCCCAGGGCACAGATACGCAGTATTTT. It codes for CATRPQGTDTQYF.

The chain couples TRBV4-1 to TRBJ2-7; 9 bases map to TRBD1. Trimming at V came to 4 bases and at J to 1 base, leaving 11 bases not matched to a gene. This CDR3 has 17 residues. Germline-derived CDR1 and CDR2 are MGHRA and YSYEKL. CDR3 region: CASSLTSTGTGSYEQYF. DNA of the CDR3: TGCGCCAGCAGCCTGACATCCACCGGGACAGGGTCCTACGAGCAGTACTTC.

This chain connects TRBV3-1 (or the pseudogene TRBV3-2) to TRBJ1-1, with a tentative D call TRBD1 (5 bases). The ends were cut back, 2 bases at V and 4 bases at J, with 8 bases in the middle. The germline V gene encodes CDR1 LGHDT and CDR2 YNNKEL (reference sequence). This CDR3 comprises 13 residues. The CDR3 reads CASSQQGSTEAFF. As DNA, the CDR3 is TGTGCCAGCAGCCAACAGGGTTCCACTGAAGCTTTCTTT.

This clone occurred once. The chain carries TRBV28 and TRBJ1-1; TRBD1 matches 8 bases. Germline V gene data show CDR1 as MDHEN and CDR2 as SYDVKM. The V and J ends lost 5 bases and 5 bases, in that order; junction bases with no gene match: 10. The CDR3 is 15 residues long. CDR3: CASSGGQVWGTEAFF. The CDR3 DNA follows: TGTGCCAGCAGTGGGGGACAGGTTTGGGGTACTGAAGCTTTCTTT.

This chain joins TRBV5-4 and TRBJ1-2; TRBD1 matches at 7 bases. The CDR3 sequence is 13 residues long. J was trimmed by 3 bases and V by 4 bases; bases with no gene match: 3. CDR1 SGHNT and CDR2 YYREEE come from the germline V gene (reference sequence). CDR3 sequence: CASSHTGDYGYTF. For the CDR3, the DNA is TGTGCCAGCAGCCACACAGGGGACTATGGCTACACCTTC.

This clone appeared once. The chain carries TRBV5-6 and TRBJ2-5; the D gene is possibly TRBD2 (6 bases). The CDR3 spans 13 residues. CDR1 is SGHDT and CDR2 is YYEEEE in the germline V gene. The V gene lost 2 bases and the J gene lost 5 bases, with 10 bases spanning the gap. The CDR3 here is CASSFYSGETQYF. The CDR3 DNA sequence: TGTGCCAGCAGCTTTTACAGCGGGGAGACCCAGTACTTC.

V and J are TRBV5-6 and TRBJ1-2; 7 bases fit TRBD1. J lost 5 bases, V lost 3 bases, and 13 bases had no gene match. The CDR3 loop spans 16 amino acids. Germline CDR1 and CDR2: SGHDT and YYEEEE. The CDR3 bases are TGTGCCAGCAGCTCCAAAGGGACAGCCAGGATATATGGCTACACCTTC. As protein: CASSSKGTARIYGYTF.

The V and J genes are TRBV5-1 and TRBJ2-1, with TRBD1 as a possible D gene (6 bases). The V gene lost 2 bases and the J gene lost 0 bases, with 15 bases spanning the gap. This CDR3 comprises 17 residues. Per germline, CDR1 SGHRS and CDR2 YFSETQ. For the CDR3, the DNA is TGCGCCAGCAGCTTAGGTTACAGGGCGATCTCCTACAATGAGCAGTTCTTC. The encoded protein is CASSLGYRAISYNEQFF.

The chain couples TRBV4-2 to TRBJ1-6, with TRBD1 as a possible D gene (5 bases). In germline, CDR1 is LGHNA, CDR2 YNFKEQ. The CDR3 totals 13 residues. Trimming left V 0 bases short and J 14 bases short, with 11 bases between. The CDR3 protein is CASSQEMAGALHF. CDR3 DNA: TGTGCCAGCAGCCAAGAAATGGCGGGGGCCCTCCACTTT.